The 7 T cell receptor beta chains reported below all come from one sample, sequenced in a study of T cell responses to AZD1222 COVID-19 vaccine. The assay was immunoSEQ multiplex PCR, and TCRdb's table has in-frame clones only and misses some. The data hold about 93,000 clones, with 75% to 90% observed a single time. Sample: peripheral blood, taken 28 days after the second AZD1222 dose. These TCRs come from an adult who received the AZD1222 COVID-19 vaccine.

This clone came up once. The chain couples TRBV4-3 to TRBJ2-2, with 12 nucleotides matching TRBD2. The germline V gene encodes CDR1 LGHNA and CDR2 YSLEER. Germline trimming cut 1 base from V and 4 bases from J; bases unmatched to any gene: 13. This CDR3 has 20 amino acids. DNA for the CDR3: TGCGCCAGCAGCCAAGGGGCTAGCGGGGGGGTATTCGCGGGCACCGGGGAGCTGTTTTTT. It yields the protein CASSQGASGGVFAGTGELFF.

Only one count was recorded for this clone. This chain's CDR3 is CASSVSLISGRPSYNEQFF. CDR3 DNA sequence: TGTGCCAGCAGTGTTTCGCTGATTAGCGGGAGGCCTTCTTACAATGAGCAGTTCTTC. This sequence joins TRBV27 and TRBJ2-1; 10 bases agree with TRBD2. The CDR3 length is 19 residues. The V gene's germline CDR1 is MNHEY and CDR2 SMNVEV (reference sequence). The V segment lost 5 bases and the J segment 4 bases; nucleotides outside the gene matches: 17.

This rearrangement joins TRBV29-1 to TRBJ2-7; 11 nucleotides line up with TRBD2. CDR3 length: 16 residues. The V and J ends lost 0 bases and 7 bases, in that order; junction bases with no gene match: 11. Germline lookup yields CDR1 SQVTM and CDR2 ANQGSEA. CDR3 protein: CSVEDFRLAGKAEQYF. In DNA form, the CDR3 reads TGCAGCGTTGAAGATTTTCGACTAGCGGGGAAAGCAGAGCAGTACTTC.

This sequence joins TRBV6-1 and TRBJ2-2; 13 bases are shared with TRBD2. The germline gives CDR1 MNHNS, CDR2 SASEGT. The CDR3 extends over 16 amino acids. V lost 1 base and J lost 6; bases outside the gene matches: 2. The CDR3 DNA is TGTGCCAGCAGTGAAGGGACTAGCGGGAGTCCCGGGGAGCTGTTTTTT. Encoded protein: CASSEGTSGSPGELFF.

The chain carries TRBV5-1 and TRBJ2-7; 8 bases agree with TRBD2. The CDR3 extends over 15 amino acids. Germline CDR1 SGHRS, CDR2 YFSETQ. Losses at the gene ends were 0 bases for V and 3 bases for J; bases not matched to a gene: 5. As DNA, the CDR3 is TGCGCCAGCAGCTTGGGTTTAGCGGGAAACTACGAGCAGTACTTC. Translated: CASSLGLAGNYEQYF.

This chain links TRBV3-1 (or the pseudogene TRBV3-2) with TRBJ2-3; D gene uncertain. V gave up 3 bases and J gave up 6 bases, with 10 bases separating them. Germline V CDR1 and CDR2: LGHDT, YNNKEL (reference sequence). The CDR3 is 13 amino acids. CDR3 nucleotides: TGTGCCAGCAGCCACCTCCCGGGTGATACGCAGTATTTT. Translated: CASSHLPGDTQYF.

The chain couples TRBV6-5 to TRBJ1-3; 8 nucleotides match TRBD1. Germline assignment: CDR1 MNHEY and CDR2 SVGAGI. The CDR3 covers 15 residues. V lost 4 bases to trimming and J lost 3 bases; unmatched junction nucleotides: 5. The CDR3 DNA reads TGTGCCAGCAGTTTACAGGGGGGCTTTGGAAACACCATATATTTT. Translation: CASSLQGGFGNTIYF.